The rows below give T cell receptor beta chains drawn from one sample of a study of cytomegalovirus exposure and HLA in healthy donors. Some clones are missing from TCRdb's copy, which holds only in-frame ones; the method was immunoSEQ multiplex PCR. The profile covers roughly 150,000 clones, with roughly 75% appearing a single time and around 11% taken by the ten largest. Sequencing was carried out using PBMCs. These receptors all stem from a man aged 18 to 30 in good health and CMV-seropositive. The CDR3 runs from the conserved cysteine through the conserved F or W. A D gene is named only where the DNA matches it firmly. Only part of the rows carry a size: once, few, many, or a class if the clone is expanded.

v_gene,abundance,d_gene,j_gene,CDR3nt,CDR3aa
TRBV7-2,-,-,TRBJ2-5,TGTGCCAGCAGCTTTCGGCAAGAGACCCAGTACTTC,CASSFRQETQYF
TRBV4-1,few,-,TRBJ2-7,TGCGCCAGCAGCCAGGGGATACTACCGCGGCAGGGCCTCGAGCAGTACTTC,CASSQGILPRQGLEQYF
TRBV6-1,-,-,TRBJ1-2,TGTGCCAGCAGTGACGCCAGGCTCTATGGCTACACCTTC,CASSDARLYGYTF
TRBV29-1,-,-,TRBJ2-1,TGCAGCGTTACAAATTACAATGAGCAGTTCTTC,CSVTNYNEQFF
TRBV19,-,-,TRBJ2-1,TGTGCCACCACGCCCATCGTTAGCTCCTACAATGAGCAGTTCTTC,CATTPIVSSYNEQFF
TRBV7-2,-,-,TRBJ2-3,TGTGCCAGCAGCTTACGTTTTGCAGATACGCAGTATTTT,CASSLRFADTQYF
TRBV5-1,-,-,TRBJ2-1,TGCGCCAGCAGCTCGGGCGGGACTCACTCCTACAATGAGCAGTTCTTC,CASSSGGTHSYNEQFF
TRBV19,few,-,TRBJ1-4,TGTGCCAGTAGCAAGAGAGGACAGCTTAATGAAAAACTGTTTTTT,CASSKRGQLNEKLFF
TRBV6-5,-,TRBD2,TRBJ2-4,TGTGCCAGCAGTTACGGGGGGGGGTGGGGTAAAAACATTCAGTACTTC,CASSYGGGWGKNIQYF
TRBV6-4,-,TRBD2,TRBJ2-2,TGTGCCAGCAGGGGGCGGCTGTGCGGGAGTGTTACCGGGGAGCTGTTTTTT,CASRGRLCGSVTGELFF
TRBV28,-,-,TRBJ1-4,TGTGCCAGCAGTGGGACACTTGTGAATGAAAAACTGTTTTTT,CASSGTLVNEKLFF
TRBV5-4,few,TRBD1,TRBJ2-7,TGTGCCAGCAGCTCGGGACAGGGTCGGGTCTACGAGCAGTACTTC,CASSSGQGRVYEQYF
TRBV5-1,few,-,TRBJ1-1,TGCGCCAGCAGCCCCCTGTTGAGCACTGAAGCTTTCTTT,CASSPLLSTEAFF
TRBV28,few,TRBD1,TRBJ2-7,TGTGCCAGCAGTCCATGGACAGGGATTCCCTACGAGCAGTACTTC,CASSPWTGIPYEQYF
TRBV30,few,-,TRBJ2-7,TGTGCCTGGAGTACAGGGTACTACGAGCAGTACTTC,CAWSTGYYEQYF
TRBV13,-,TRBD2,TRBJ2-3,TGTGCCAGCAGCTACCGCCCCGAGGGGATAGCGGGAGGTATCACGCAGTATTTT,CASSYRPEGIAGGITQYF
TRBV7-6,-,-,TRBJ1-3,TGTGCCAGCAGCTTCTCGACGGGGGTCGGGGGGAACTCTGGAAACACCATATATTTT,CASSFSTGVGGNSGNTIYF
TRBV30,-,-,TRBJ2-3,TGTGCCTGGAGCCGGGTACAGGGAGATACGCAGTATTTT,CAWSRVQGDTQYF
TRBV19,once,-,TRBJ2-1,TGTGCCAGTAGTATTCAGCGGGTGGGGGATGAGCAGTTCTTC,CASSIQRVGDEQFF
TRBV19,once,TRBD1,TRBJ2-4,TGTGCCAGTAGTTCGGACAGGGGGAAAAACATTCAGTACTTC,CASSSDRGKNIQYF
TRBV6-5,-,TRBD1,TRBJ1-2,TGTGCCAGCAGTGGGACAGGAGTTTGGCATGGCTACACCTTC,CASSGTGVWHGYTF
TRBV5-1,-,TRBD2,TRBJ2-3,TGCGCCAGCAGCTTGGGCGCTAGCGGGGGCACAGATACGCAGTATTTT,CASSLGASGGTDTQYF
TRBV30,-,-,TRBJ1-2,TGTGCCTGGTCCCAGGGAACCTATGGCTACACCTTC,CAWSQGTYGYTF
TRBV6-1,-,-,TRBJ1-3,TGTGCCAGCAGTGAATTAAAACTCAGGAAGGGAAACACCATATATTTT,CASSELKLRKGNTIYF
TRBV2,-,-,TRBJ1-5,TGTGCCAGCAGGACAGGCTATAGCAATCAGCCCCAGCATTTT,CASRTGYSNQPQHF
TRBV15,-,TRBD1,TRBJ1-5,TGTGCCACCAGCCCGGACAGGGCGATCAATCAGCCCCAGCATTTT,CATSPDRAINQPQHF
TRBV19,-,TRBD1,TRBJ1-5,TGTGCCCCACCCGGGAGGGGGCGTTGGGGCCAGCCCCAGCATTTT,CAPPGRGRWGQPQHF
TRBV6-1,few,-,TRBJ2-7,TGTGCCAGCAGTGAAGCGCTCGACAGCTACTACGAGCAGTACTTC,CASSEALDSYYEQYF
TRBV20-1,-,-,TRBJ1-1,TGCAGTGCTAGAGACTCGTCGGTCTTT,CSARDSSVF
TRBV28,-,TRBD1,TRBJ1-3,TGTGCCACCCTCCCCTTACAGGGGGCTAGGAACACCATATATTTT,CATLPLQGARNTIYF
TRBV19,-,TRBD1,TRBJ2-7,TGTGCCAGTAGTGCGGGACAGGGGGGAGACGAGCAGTACTTC,CASSAGQGGDEQYF
TRBV15,-,TRBD1,TRBJ1-5,TGTGCCACCAGCAGAGATTTTCAGGGGGCGAGATCGCAGCCCCAGCATTTT,CATSRDFQGARSQPQHF
TRBV2,-,-,TRBJ1-3,TGTGCCAGCAGCCCGGGAAACACCATATATTTT,CASSPGNTIYF
TRBV2,-,TRBD1,TRBJ2-7,TGTGCCAGCATACAGGGGGCTGGCTACGAGCAGTACTTC,CASIQGAGYEQYF
TRBV7-9,-,TRBD1,TRBJ2-2,TGTGCCAGCAGACCCCGGGACAGGGAGTTAGTTTACGCCGGGGAGCTGTTTTTT,CASRPRDRELVYAGELFF
TRBV21-1,-,-,TRBJ2-4,TGTGCCAGCAGCAAAGCCGTCAGGGCTCAAAACATTCAGTACTTC,CASSKAVRAQNIQYF
TRBV28,-,TRBD1,TRBJ2-7,TGTGCCAGCTCCACAGGGGCGTCCTACGAGCAGTACTTC,CASSTGASYEQYF
TRBV9,-,TRBD2,TRBJ2-7,TGTGCCAGCAGCGAGAGCGGGAGGAGCTCCTACGAGCAGTACTTC,CASSESGRSSYEQYF
TRBV11-2,once,TRBD2,TRBJ2-1,TGTGCCAGCAGCTTAGATTGGCCTAGCGGTCTCAATGAGCAGTTCTTC,CASSLDWPSGLNEQFF
TRBV2,-,TRBD1,TRBJ2-2,TGTGCCAGCAGTCGACAGGGATCGGACACCGGGGAGCTGTTTTTT,CASSRQGSDTGELFF